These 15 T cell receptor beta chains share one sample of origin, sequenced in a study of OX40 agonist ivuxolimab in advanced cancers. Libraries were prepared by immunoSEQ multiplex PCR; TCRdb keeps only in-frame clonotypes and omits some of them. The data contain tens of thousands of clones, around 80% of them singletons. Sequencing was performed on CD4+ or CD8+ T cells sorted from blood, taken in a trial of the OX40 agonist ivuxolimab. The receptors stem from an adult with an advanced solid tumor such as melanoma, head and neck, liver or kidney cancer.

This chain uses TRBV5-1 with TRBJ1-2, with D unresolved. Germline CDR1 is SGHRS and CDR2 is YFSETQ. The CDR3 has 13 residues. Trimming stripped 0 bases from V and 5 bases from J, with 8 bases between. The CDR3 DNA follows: TGCGCCAGCAGCTTGGCCGGGAATTATGGCTACACCTTC. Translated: CASSLAGNYGYTF.

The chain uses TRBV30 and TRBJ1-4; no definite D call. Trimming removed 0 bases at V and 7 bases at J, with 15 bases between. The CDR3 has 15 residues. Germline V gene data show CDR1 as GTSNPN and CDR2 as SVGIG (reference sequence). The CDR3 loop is CAWSVHGSGSEKLFF. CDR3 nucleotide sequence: TGTGCCTGGAGTGTACACGGCAGTGGGTCTGAAAAACTGTTTTTT.

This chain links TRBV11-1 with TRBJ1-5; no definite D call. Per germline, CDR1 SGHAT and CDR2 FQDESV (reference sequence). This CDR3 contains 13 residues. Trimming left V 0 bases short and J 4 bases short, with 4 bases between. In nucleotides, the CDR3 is TGTGCCAGCAGCTTAGCGGGAAATCAGCCCCAGCATTTT. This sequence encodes CASSLAGNQPQHF.

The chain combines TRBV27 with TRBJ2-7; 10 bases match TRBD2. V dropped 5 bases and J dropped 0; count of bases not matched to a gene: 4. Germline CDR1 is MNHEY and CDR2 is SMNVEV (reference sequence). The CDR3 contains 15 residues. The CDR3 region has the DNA TGTGCCAGCAGTCCCCTAGCGGGGGTCTCCTACGAGCAGTACTTC. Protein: CASSPLAGVSYEQYF.

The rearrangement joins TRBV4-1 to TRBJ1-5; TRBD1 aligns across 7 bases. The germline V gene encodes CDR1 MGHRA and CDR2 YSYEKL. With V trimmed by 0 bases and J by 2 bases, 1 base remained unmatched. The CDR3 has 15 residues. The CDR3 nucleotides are TGCGCCAGCAGCCAAGAGGGGACAGGCAATCAGCCCCAGCATTTT. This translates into CASSQEGTGNQPQHF.

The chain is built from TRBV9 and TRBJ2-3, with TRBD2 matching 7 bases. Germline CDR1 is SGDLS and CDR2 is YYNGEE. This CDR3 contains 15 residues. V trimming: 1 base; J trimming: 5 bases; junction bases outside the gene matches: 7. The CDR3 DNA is TGTGCCAGCAGCGTATTCGGCGGGAGCGTAGATACGCAGTATTTT. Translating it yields CASSVFGGSVDTQYF. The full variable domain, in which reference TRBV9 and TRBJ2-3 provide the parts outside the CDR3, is DSGVTQTPKHLITATGQRVTLRCSPRSGDLSVYWYQQSLDQGLQFLIQYYNGEERAKGNILERFSAQQFPDLHSELNLSSLELGDSALYFCASSVFGGSVDTQYFGPGTRLTVL.

This chain's CDR3 is CASSDQGRVAWGYEQYF. The CDR3 nucleotides are TGTGCCAGCAGTGACCAGGGTCGGGTGGCCTGGGGCTACGAGCAGTACTTC. The genes are TRBV6-1 and TRBJ2-7, with D tentatively TRBD1 (5 bases). In germline, CDR1 is MNHNS, CDR2 SASEGT. Trimming took 3 bases from V and 3 from J, leaving 21 bases between them. CDR3 length: 17 amino acids.

CDR3 nucleotides: TGTGCCTGGGACAGGGGAGCGGATCAGCCCCAGCATTTT. This codes for CAWDRGADQPQHF. V usage is TRBV30 and J usage is TRBJ1-5, with TRBD1 matching over 8 bases. Germline V CDR1 and CDR2: GTSNPN, SVGIG (reference sequence). The ends lost 5 bases at V and 5 bases at J; junction bases unmatched: 5. The CDR3 loop spans 13 amino acids.

The CDR3 bases are TGTGCCAGCAGTTTATTTAATTCTGGGGGAGGCACTGAAGCTTTCTTT. Protein product: CASSLFNSGGGTEAFF. The chain employs TRBV27 and TRBJ1-1, with a tentative D call TRBD1 (5 bases). This CDR3 has 16 residues. The germline V gene has CDR1 MNHEY and CDR2 SMNVEV (reference sequence). Trimming took 1 base from V and 4 from J, leaving 16 bases between them.

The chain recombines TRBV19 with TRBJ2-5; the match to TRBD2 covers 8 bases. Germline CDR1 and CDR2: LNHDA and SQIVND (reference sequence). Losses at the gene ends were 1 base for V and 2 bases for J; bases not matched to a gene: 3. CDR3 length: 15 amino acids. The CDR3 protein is CASSIGLASQETQYF. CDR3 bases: TGTGCCAGTAGTATAGGACTAGCGAGTCAAGAGACCCAGTACTTC.

The CDR3 is CASSLVENTEAFF. In DNA, the CDR3 is TGTGCCAGCAGCTTAGTGGAGAACACTGAAGCTTTCTTT. The chain recombines TRBV7-6 with TRBJ1-1; no clear D gene. Between the trimmed V and J ends, which lost 1 base and 1 base, there was a span of 4 bases. This CDR3 comprises 13 residues. From germline, CDR1 is SGHVS and CDR2 FNYEAQ.

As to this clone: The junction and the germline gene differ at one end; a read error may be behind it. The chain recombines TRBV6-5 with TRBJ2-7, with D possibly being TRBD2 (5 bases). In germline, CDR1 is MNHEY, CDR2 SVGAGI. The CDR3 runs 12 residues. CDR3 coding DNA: TGTGCCACCAGTCCCGGGACCTACGAGCAGTACTTC. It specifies CATSPGTYEQYF.

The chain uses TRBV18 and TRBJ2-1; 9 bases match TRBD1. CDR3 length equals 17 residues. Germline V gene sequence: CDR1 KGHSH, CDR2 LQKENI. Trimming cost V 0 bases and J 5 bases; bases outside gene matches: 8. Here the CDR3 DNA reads TGTGCCAGCTCACCACCTACAGGGGGCTGGGATGACAATGAGCAGTTCTTC. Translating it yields CASSPPTGGWDDNEQFF.

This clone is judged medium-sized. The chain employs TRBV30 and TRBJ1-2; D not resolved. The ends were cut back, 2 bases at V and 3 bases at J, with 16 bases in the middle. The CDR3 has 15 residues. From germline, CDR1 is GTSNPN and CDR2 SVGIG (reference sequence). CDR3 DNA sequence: TGTGCCTGGAGTCCTCGAGGCCTTAACTACTATGGCTACACCTTC. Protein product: CAWSPRGLNYYGYTF.

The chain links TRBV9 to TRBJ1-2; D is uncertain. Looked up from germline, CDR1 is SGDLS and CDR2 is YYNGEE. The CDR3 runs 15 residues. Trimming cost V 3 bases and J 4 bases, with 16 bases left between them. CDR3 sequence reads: CASSGPTPPIYGYTF. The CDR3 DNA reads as TGTGCCAGCAGCGGACCCACGCCCCCTATCTATGGCTACACCTTC.